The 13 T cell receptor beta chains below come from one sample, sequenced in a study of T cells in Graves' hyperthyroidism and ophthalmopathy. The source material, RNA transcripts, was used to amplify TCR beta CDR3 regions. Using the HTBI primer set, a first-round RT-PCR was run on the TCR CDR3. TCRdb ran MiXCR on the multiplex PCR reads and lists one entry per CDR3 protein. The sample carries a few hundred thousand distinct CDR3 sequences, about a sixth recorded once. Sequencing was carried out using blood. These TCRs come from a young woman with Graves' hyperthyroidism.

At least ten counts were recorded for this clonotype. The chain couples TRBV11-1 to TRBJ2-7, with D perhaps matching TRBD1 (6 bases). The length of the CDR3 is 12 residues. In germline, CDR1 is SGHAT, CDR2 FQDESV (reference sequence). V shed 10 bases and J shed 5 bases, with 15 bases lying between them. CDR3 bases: TGTGCCACCTCGGACAGAGGGGACGAGCAGTACTTC. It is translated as CATSDRGDEQYF.

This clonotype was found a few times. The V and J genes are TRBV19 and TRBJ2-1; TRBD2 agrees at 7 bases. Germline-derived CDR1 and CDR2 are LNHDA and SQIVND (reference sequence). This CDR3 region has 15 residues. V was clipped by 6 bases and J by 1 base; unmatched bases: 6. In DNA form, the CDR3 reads TGTGCCAGTAGCCTAACTAGCGAATCCTACAATGAGCAGTTCTTC. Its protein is CASSLTSESYNEQFF.

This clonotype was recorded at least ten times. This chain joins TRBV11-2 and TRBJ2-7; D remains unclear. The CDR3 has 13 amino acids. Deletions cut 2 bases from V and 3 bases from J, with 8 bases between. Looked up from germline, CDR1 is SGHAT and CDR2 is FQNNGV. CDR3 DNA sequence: TGTGCCAGCAGCTTAATGGGGATCTACGAGCAGTACTTC. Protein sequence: CASSLMGIYEQYF.

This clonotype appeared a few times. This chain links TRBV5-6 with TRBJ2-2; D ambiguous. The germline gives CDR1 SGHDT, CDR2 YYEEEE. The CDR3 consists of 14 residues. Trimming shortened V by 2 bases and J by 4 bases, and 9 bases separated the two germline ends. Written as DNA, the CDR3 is TGTGCCAGCAGCTTAACCTCGGGCACCGGGGAGCTGTTTTTT. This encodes CASSLTSGTGELFF.

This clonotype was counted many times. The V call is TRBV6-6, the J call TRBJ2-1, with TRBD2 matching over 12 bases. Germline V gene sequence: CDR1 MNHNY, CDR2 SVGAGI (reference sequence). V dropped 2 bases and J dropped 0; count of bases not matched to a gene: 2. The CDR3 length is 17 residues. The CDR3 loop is CASSYLAGGNSYNEQFF. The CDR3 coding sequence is TGTGCCAGCAGTTACCTAGCGGGGGGGAACTCCTACAATGAGCAGTTCTTC.

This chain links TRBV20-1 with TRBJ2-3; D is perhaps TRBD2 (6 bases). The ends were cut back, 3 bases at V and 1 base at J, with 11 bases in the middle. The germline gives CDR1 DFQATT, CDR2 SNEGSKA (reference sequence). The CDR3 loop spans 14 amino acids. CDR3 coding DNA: TGCAGTGCTAGTCGGCCGGGGGGCACAGATACGCAGTATTTT. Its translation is CSASRPGGTDTQYF.

CDR3 sequence reads: CAWSPGTGGQETQYF. Written as DNA, the CDR3 is TGTGCCTGGAGTCCCGGGACAGGGGGCCAAGAGACCCAGTACTTC. This rearrangement joins TRBV30 to TRBJ2-5; TRBD1 aligns across 11 bases. CDR1 is GTSNPN, CDR2 SVGIG, per germline (reference sequence). V dropped 2 bases and J dropped 1; count of bases not matched to a gene: 3. The CDR3 runs 15 residues.

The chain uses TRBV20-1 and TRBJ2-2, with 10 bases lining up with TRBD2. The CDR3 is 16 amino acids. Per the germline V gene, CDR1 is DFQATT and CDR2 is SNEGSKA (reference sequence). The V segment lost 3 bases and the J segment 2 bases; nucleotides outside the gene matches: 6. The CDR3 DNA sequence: TGCAGTGCTAGCGGGGCTAGCGGGAGCAACACCGGGGAGCTGTTTTTT. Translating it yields CSASGASGSNTGELFF.

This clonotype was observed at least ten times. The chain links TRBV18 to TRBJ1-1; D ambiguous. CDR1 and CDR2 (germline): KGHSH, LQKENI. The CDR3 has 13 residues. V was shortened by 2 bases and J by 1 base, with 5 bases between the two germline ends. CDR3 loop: CASSPTPNTEAFF. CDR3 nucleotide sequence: TGTGCCAGCTCACCAACACCGAACACTGAAGCTTTCTTT.

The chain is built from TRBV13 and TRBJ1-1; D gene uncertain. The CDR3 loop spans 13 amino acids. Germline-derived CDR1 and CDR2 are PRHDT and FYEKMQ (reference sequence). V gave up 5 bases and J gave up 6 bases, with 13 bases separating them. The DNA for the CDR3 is TGTGCCAGCAGCACCAGCCCATCGGCTGAAGCTTTCTTT. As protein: CASSTSPSAEAFF.

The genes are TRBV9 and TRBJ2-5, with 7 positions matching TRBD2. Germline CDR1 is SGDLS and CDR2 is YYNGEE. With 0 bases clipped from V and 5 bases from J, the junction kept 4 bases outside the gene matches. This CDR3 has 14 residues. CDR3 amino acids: CASSVGGRFETQYF. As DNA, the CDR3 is TGTGCCAGCAGCGTAGGCGGGAGATTTGAGACCCAGTACTTC.

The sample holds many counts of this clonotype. Written as DNA, the CDR3 is TGCAGTGCTAGAGTAGGCAAGAACACTGAAGCTTTCTTT. This gives the protein CSARVGKNTEAFF. The chain couples TRBV20-1 to TRBJ1-1; D not resolved. The germline V gene has CDR1 DFQATT and CDR2 SNEGSKA (reference sequence). Trimming pared 1 base from V and 1 base from J, leaving 7 bases between. The CDR3 totals 13 residues.

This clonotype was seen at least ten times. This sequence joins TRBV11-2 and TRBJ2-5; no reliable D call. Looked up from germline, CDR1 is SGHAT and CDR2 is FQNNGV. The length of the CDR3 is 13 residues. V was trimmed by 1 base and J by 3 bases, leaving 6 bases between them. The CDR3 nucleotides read TGTGCCAGCAGCTTAGGGGTGGAAGAGACCCAGTACTTC. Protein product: CASSLGVEETQYF.